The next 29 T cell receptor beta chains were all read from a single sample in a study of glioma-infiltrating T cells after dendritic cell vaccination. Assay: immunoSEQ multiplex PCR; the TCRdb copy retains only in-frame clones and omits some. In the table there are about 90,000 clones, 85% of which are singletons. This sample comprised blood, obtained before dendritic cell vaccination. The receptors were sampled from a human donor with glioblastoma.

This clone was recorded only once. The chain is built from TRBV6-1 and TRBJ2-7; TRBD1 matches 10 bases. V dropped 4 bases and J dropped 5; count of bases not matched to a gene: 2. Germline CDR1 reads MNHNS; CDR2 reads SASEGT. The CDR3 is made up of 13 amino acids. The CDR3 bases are TGTGCCAGCAGTGGACAGGGGGCGCACGAGCAGTACTTC. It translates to CASSGQGAHEQYF.

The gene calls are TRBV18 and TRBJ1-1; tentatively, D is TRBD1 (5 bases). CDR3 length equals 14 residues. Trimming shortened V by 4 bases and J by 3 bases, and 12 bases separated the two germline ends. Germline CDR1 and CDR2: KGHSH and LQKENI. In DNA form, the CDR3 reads TGTGCCAGCTCACGCGGGGCGACGGACACTGAAGCTTTCTTT. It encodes CASSRGATDTEAFF.

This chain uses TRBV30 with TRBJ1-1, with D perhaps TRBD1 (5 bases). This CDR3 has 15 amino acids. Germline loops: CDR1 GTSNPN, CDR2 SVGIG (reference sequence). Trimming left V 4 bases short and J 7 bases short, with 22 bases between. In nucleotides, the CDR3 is TGTGCCTGGATGCTAGGGGCAGGAGAGAGTAATGAAGCTTTCTTT. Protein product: CAWMLGAGESNEAFF.

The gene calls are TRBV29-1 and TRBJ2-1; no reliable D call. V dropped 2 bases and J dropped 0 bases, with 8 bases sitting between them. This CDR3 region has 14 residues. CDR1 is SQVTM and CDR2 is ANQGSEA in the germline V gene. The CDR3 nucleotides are TGCAGCGTTGAATTGCCGAGCTCCTACAATGAGCAGTTCTTC. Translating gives CSVELPSSYNEQFF.

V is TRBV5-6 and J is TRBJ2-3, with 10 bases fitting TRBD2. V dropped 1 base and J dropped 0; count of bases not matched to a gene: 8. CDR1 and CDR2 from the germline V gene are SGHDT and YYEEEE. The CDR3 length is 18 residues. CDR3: CASSLRTSGDPSTDTQYF. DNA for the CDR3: TGTGCCAGCAGCTTGCGAACTAGCGGGGACCCTAGCACAGATACGCAGTATTTT.

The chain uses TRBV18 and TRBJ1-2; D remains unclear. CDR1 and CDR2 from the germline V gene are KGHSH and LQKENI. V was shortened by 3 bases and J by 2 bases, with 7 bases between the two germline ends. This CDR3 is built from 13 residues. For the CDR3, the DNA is TGTGCCAGCTCACCGGCGGGGAACTATGGCTACACCTTC. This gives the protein CASSPAGNYGYTF. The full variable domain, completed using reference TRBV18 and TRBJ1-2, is NAGVMQNPRHLVRRRGQEARLRCSPMKGHSHVYWYRQLPEEGLKFMVYLQKENIIDESGMPKERFSAEFPKEGPSILRIQQVVRGDSAAYFCASSPAGNYGYTFGSGTRLTVV.

The CDR3 sequence: CASSPAGGITDTQYF. CDR3 in DNA: TGTGCCAGCTCACCAGCGGGGGGAATCACAGATACGCAGTATTTT. This rearrangement joins TRBV18 to TRBJ2-3; 8 positions match TRBD2. Germline V gene sequence: CDR1 KGHSH, CDR2 LQKENI. After removal of 2 bases from V and 2 bases from J, the junction contained 3 bases not matched to a gene. This CDR3 has 15 residues.

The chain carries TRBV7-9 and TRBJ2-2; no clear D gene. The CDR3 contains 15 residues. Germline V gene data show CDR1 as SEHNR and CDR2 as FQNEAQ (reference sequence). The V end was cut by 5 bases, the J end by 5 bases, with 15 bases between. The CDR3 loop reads CASSKQKRTTGELFF. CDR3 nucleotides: TGTGCCAGCAGCAAACAGAAACGAACAACCGGGGAGCTGTTTTTT.

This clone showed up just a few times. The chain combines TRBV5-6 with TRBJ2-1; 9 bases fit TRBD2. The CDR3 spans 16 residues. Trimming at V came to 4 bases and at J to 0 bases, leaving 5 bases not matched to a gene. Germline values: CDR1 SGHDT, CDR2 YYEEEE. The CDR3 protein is CASSPSGTHSYNEQFF. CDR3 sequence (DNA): TGTGCCAGCAGCCCTAGCGGGACCCACTCCTACAATGAGCAGTTCTTC.

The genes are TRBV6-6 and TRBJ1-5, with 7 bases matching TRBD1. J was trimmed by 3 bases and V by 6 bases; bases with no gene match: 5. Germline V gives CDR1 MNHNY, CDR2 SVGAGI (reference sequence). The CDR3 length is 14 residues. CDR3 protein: CASRLGTDNQPQHF. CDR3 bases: TGTGCCAGCAGGCTTGGGACAGACAATCAGCCCCAGCATTTT.

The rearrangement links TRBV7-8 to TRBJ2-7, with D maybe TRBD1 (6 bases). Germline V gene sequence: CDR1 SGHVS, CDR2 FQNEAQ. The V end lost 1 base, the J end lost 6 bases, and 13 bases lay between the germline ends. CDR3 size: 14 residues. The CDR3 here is CASSLGQGSAEQYF. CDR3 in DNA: TGTGCCAGCAGCTTAGGCCAGGGGTCTGCCGAGCAGTACTTC.

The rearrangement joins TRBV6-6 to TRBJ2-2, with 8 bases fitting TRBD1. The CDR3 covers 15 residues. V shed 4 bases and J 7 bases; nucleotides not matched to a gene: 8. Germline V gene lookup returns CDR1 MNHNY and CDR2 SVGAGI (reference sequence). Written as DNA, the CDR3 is TGTGCCAGCAGTTTTCTACAGGGGGTTGGCGGGGAGCTGTTTTTT. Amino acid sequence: CASSFLQGVGGELFF.

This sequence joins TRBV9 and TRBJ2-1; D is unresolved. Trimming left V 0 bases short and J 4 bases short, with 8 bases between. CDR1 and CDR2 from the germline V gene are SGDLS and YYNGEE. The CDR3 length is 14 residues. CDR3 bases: TGTGCCAGCAGCGTAGAACCCACTTACAATGAGCAGTTCTTC. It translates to CASSVEPTYNEQFF.

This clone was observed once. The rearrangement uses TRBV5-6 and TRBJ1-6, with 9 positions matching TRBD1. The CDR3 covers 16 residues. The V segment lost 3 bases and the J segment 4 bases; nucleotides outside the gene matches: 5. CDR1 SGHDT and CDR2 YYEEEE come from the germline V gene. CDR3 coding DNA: TGTGCCAGCAGCTCCGACAGGGGGATGTATAATTCACCCCTCCACTTT. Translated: CASSSDRGMYNSPLHF. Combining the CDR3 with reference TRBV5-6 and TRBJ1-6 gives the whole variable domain DAGVTQSPTHLIKTRGQQVTLRCSPKSGHDTVSWYQQALGQGPQFIFQYYEEEERQRGNFPDRFSGHQFPNYSSELNVNALLLGDSALYLCASSSDRGMYNSPLHFGNGTRLTVT.

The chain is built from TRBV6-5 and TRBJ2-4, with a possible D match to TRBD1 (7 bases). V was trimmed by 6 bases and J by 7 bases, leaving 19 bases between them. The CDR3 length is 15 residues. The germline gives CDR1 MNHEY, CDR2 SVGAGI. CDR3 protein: CASSASGQRANIQYF. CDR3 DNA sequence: TGTGCCAGCAGCGCCTCGGGACAGCGGGCTAACATTCAGTACTTC.

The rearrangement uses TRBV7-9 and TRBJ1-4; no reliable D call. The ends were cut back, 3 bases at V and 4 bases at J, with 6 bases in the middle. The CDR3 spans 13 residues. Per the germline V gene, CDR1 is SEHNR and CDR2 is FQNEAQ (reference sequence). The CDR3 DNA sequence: TGTGCCAGCAGCTTTTACGGTAATGAAAAACTGTTTTTT. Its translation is CASSFYGNEKLFF.

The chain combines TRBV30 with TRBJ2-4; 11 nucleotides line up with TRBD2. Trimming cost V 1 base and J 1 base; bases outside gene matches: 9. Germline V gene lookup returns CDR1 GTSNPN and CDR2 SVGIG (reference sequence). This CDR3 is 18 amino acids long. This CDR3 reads CAWSGHVAGGLAKNIQYF. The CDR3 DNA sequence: TGTGCCTGGAGTGGCCACGTAGCGGGAGGGCTGGCCAAAAACATTCAGTACTTC.

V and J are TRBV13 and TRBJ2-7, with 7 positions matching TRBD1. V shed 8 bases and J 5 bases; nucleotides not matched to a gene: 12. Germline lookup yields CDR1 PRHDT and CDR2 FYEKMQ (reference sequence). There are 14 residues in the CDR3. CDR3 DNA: TGTGCCAGCCGCCGGCAGGGGGTTACCGACGAGCAGTACTTC. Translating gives CASRRQGVTDEQYF. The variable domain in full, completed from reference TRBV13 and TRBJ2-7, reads AAGVIQSPRHLIKEKRETATLKCYPIPRHDTVYWYQQGPGQDPQFLISFYEKMQSDKGSIPDRFSAQQFSDYHSELNMSSLELGDSALYFCASRRQGVTDEQYFGPGTRLTVT.

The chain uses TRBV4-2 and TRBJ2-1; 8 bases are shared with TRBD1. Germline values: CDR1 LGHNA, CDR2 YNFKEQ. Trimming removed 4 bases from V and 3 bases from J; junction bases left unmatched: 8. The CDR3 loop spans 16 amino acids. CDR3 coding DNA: TGTGCCAGCAGCCTAGGGATCGGACAGGGCTACAATGAGCAGTTCTTC. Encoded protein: CASSLGIGQGYNEQFF.

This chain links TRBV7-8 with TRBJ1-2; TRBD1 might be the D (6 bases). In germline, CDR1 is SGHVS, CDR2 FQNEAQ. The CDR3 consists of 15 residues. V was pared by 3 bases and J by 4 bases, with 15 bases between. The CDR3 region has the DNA TGTGCCAGCAGCTTCGCGGACAGACCCCTCTATGGCTACACCTTC. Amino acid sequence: CASSFADRPLYGYTF.

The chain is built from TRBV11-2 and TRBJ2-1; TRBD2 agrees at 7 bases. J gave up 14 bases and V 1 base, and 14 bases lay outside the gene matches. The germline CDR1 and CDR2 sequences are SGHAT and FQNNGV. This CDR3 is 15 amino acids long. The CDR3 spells CASSLVLVGGLGKFF. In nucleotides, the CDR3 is TGTGCCAGCAGCTTAGTTCTAGTGGGAGGGCTAGGGAAGTTCTTC.

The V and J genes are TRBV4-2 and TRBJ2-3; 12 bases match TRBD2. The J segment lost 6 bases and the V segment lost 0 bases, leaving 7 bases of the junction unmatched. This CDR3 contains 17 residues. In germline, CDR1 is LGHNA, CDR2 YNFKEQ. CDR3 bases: TGTGCCAGCAGCCAAGACCCTAGCGGGGGGGCTTGGGATACGCAGTATTTT. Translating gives CASSQDPSGGAWDTQYF.

The CDR3 sequence is CASSQDEGQGTYGYTF. The CDR3 DNA reads as TGTGCCAGCAGCCAAGATGAGGGACAGGGGACCTATGGCTACACCTTC. This chain connects TRBV4-2 to TRBJ1-2; 10 nucleotides match TRBD1. J was trimmed by 4 bases and V by 0 bases; bases with no gene match: 5. Germline V lookup: CDR1 LGHNA, CDR2 YNFKEQ. This CDR3 has 16 amino acids.

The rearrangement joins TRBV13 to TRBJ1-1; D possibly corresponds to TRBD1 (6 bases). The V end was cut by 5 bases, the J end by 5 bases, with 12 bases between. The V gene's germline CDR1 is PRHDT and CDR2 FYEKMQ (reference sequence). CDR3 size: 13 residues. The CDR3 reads CASSQGGGTEAFF. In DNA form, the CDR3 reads TGTGCCAGCAGCCAAGGGGGGGGGACTGAAGCTTTCTTT. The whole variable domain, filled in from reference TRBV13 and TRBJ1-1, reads AAGVIQSPRHLIKEKRETATLKCYPIPRHDTVYWYQQGPGQDPQFLISFYEKMQSDKGSIPDRFSAQQFSDYHSELNMSSLELGDSALYFCASSQGGGTEAFFGQGTRLTVV.

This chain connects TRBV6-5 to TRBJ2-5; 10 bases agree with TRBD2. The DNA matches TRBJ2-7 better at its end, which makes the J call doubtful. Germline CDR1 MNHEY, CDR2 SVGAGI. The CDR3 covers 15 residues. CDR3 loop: CASSTQRGGPYEQYF. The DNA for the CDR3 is TGTGCCAGCAGTACCCAGCGGGGGGGCCCCTACGAGCAGTACTTC.

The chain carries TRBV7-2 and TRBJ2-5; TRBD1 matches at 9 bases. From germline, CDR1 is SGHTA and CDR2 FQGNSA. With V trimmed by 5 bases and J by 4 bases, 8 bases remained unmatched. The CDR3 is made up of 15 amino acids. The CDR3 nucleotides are TGTGCCAGCAGCGCGGGGTCGACAGGGGGAGAGACCCAGTACTTC. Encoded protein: CASSAGSTGGETQYF.

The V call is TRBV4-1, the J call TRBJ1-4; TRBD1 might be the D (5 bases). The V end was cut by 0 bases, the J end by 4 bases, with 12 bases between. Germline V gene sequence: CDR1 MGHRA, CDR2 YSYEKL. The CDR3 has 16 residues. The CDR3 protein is CASSQDLDSFNEKLFF. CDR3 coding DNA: TGCGCCAGCAGCCAAGATCTAGACAGTTTTAATGAAAAACTGTTTTTT.

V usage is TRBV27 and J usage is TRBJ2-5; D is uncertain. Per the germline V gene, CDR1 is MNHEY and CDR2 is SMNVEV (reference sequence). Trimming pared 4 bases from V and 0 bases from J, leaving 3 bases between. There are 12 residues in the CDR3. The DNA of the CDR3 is TGTGCCAGCAGTTCGTACCAAGAGACCCAGTACTTC. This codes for CASSSYQETQYF.

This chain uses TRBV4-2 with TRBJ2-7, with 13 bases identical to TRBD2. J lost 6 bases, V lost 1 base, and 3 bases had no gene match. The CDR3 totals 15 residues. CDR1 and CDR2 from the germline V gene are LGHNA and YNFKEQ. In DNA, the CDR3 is TGTGCCAGCAGCCAAGCCACTAGCGGGAGGGGCGAGCAGTACTTC. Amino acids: CASSQATSGRGEQYF.